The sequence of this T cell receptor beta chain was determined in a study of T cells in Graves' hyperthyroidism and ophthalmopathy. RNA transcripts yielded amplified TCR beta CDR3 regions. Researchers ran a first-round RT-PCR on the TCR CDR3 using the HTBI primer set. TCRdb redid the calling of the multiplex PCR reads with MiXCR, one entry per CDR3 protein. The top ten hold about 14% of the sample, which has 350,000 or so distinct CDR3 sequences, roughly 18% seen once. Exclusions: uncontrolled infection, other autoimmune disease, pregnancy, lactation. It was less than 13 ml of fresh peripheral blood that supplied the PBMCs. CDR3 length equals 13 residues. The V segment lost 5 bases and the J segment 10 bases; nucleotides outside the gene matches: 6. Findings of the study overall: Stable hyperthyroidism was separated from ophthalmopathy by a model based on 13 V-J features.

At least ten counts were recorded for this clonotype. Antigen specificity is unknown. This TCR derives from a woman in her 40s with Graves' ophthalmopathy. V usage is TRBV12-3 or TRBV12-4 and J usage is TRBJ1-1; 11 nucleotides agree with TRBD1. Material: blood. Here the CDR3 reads CASSLSGQGVAFF. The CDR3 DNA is TGTGCCAGCAGTCTCTCGGGACAGGGGGTAGCTTTCTTT.